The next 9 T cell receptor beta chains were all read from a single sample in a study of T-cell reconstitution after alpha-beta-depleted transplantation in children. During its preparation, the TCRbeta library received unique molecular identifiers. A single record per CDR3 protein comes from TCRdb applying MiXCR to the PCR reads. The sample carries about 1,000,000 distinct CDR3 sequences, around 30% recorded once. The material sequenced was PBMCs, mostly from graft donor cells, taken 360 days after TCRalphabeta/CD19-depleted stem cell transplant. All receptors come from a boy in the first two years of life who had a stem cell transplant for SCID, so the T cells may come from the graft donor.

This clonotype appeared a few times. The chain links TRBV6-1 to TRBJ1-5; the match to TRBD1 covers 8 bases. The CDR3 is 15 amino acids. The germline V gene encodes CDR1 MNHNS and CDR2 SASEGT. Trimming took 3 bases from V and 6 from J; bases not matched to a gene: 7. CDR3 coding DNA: TGTGCCAGCAGTGACGTCAGGGGGCCCACTCAGCCCCAGCATTTT. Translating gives CASSDVRGPTQPQHF.

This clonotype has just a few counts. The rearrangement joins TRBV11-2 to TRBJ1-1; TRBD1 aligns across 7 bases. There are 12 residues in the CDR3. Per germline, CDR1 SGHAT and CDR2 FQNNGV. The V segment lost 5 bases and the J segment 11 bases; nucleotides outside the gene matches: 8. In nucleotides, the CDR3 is TGTGCCAGCAGCCGCGACAGGGCCTGGGCTTTCTTT. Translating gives CASSRDRAWAFF.

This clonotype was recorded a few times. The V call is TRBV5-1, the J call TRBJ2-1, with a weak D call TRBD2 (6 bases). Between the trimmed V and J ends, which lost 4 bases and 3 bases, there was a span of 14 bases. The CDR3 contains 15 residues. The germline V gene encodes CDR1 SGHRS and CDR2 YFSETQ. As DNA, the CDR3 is TGCGCCAGCAGCCCGCAGACTAGGGTCTACAATGAGCAGTTCTTC. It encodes CASSPQTRVYNEQFF.

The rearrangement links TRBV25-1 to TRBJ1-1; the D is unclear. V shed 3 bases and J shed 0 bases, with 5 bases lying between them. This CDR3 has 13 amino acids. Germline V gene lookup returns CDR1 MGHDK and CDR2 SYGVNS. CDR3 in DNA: TGTGCCAGCAGTGATCCAATGAACACTGAAGCTTTCTTT. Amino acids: CASSDPMNTEAFF.

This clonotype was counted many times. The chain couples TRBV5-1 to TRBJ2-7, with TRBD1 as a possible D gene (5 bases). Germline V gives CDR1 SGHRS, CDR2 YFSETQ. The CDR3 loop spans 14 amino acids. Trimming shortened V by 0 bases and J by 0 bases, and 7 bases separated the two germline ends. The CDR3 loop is CASSLGQSSYEQYF. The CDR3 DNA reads TGCGCCAGCAGCTTGGGACAGAGCTCCTACGAGCAGTACTTC. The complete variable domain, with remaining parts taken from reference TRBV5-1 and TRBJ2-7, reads KAGVTQTPRYLIKTRGQQVTLSCSPISGHRSVSWYQQTPGQGLQFLFEYFSETQRNKGNFPGRFSGRQFSNSRSEMNVSTLELGDSALYLCASSLGQSSYEQYFGPGTRLTVT.

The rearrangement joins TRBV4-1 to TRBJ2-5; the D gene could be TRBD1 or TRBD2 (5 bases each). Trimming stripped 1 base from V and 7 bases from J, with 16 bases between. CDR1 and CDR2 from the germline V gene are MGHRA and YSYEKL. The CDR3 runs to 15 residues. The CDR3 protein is CASSQGGEKRGTQYF. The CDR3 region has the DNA TGCGCCAGCAGCCAAGGAGGGGAGAAAAGAGGGACCCAGTACTTC.

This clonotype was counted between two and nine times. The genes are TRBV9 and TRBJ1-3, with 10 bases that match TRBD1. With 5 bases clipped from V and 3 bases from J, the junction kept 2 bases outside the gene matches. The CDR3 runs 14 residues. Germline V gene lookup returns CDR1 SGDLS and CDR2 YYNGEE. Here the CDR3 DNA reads TGTGCCAGCAGAGGGGACAGGGGTGGAAACACCATATATTTT. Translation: CASRGDRGGNTIYF. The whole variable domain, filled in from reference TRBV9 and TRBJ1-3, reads DSGVTQTPKHLITATGQRVTLRCSPRSGDLSVYWYQQSLDQGLQFLIQYYNGEERAKGNILERFSAQQFPDLHSELNLSSLELGDSALYFCASRGDRGGNTIYFGEGSWLTVV.

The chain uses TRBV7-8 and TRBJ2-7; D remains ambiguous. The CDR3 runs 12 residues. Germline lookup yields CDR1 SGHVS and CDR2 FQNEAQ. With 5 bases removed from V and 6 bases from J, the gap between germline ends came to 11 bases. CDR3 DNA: TGTGCCAGCAGCGGCCGCCCTGGCGAGCAGTACTTC. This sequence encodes CASSGRPGEQYF.

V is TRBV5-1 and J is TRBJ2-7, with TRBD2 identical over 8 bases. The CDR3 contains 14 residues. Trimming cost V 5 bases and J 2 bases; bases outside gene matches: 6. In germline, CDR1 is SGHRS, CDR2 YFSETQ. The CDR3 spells CASSKAGGTYEQYF. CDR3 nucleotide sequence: TGCGCCAGCAGTAAGGCGGGGGGCACCTACGAGCAGTACTTC.